The 5 T cell receptor beta chains presented below share a single source sample, sequenced in a study of cytotoxic CD8 clonotypes in ibrutinib-treated CLL. Assay: immunoSEQ multiplex PCR; the TCRdb copy retains only in-frame clones and omits some. The table includes about 300,000 clones, over 55% detected once. The sample in question was PBMCs, obtained after 36 months of ibrutinib treatment. The receptor set was obtained from a human donor with chronic lymphocytic leukemia.

The chain joins TRBV7-9 to TRBJ2-2; D gene uncertain. Germline CDR1 and CDR2: SEHNR and FQNEAQ (reference sequence). The CDR3 sequence is 15 residues long. Between the trimmed V and J ends, which lost 0 bases and 1 base, there was a span of 6 bases. CDR3 protein: CASSLAGKNTGELFF. In DNA, the CDR3 is TGTGCCAGCAGCTTAGCAGGGAAGAACACCGGGGAGCTGTTTTTT.

This clone has only a few counts. The chain recombines TRBV5-1 with TRBJ2-5, with TRBD2 identical over 7 bases. This CDR3 comprises 17 residues. Looked up from germline, CDR1 is SGHRS and CDR2 is YFSETQ. V lost 1 base to trimming and J lost 6 bases; unmatched junction nucleotides: 15. In DNA, the CDR3 is TGCGCCAGCAGCTTGCAGGGAGGGACGCTGTTCGGGAAGACCCAGTACTTC. Translated: CASSLQGGTLFGKTQYF.

The chain employs TRBV5-6 and TRBJ2-2; TRBD1 is a possible D gene (5 bases). CDR3 length: 15 amino acids. CDR1 and CDR2 (germline): SGHDT, YYEEEE. The V gene lost 7 bases and the J gene lost 0 bases, with 13 bases spanning the gap. The CDR3 sequence: CASVRQGPNTGELFF. CDR3 DNA sequence: TGTGCCAGCGTTCGCCAGGGCCCGAACACCGGGGAGCTGTTTTTT.

The V and J genes are TRBV10-1 and TRBJ1-1, with D perhaps TRBD1 (5 bases). CDR1 is WNHNN, CDR2 SYGVQD, per germline (reference sequence). The germline V and J ends were trimmed by 6 bases and 2 bases, with 10 bases remaining between them. The CDR3 has 13 amino acids. The CDR3 DNA follows: TGCGCCAGCAGACGGGACCTCAACACTGAAGCTTTCTTT. This encodes CASRRDLNTEAFF.

This clone was seen more than once but under ten times. This sample includes further DNA sequences coding for the same CDR3. The chain carries TRBV29-1 and TRBJ1-1; D gene unclear. CDR1 and CDR2 from the germline V gene are SQVTM and ANQGSEA. The ends were cut back, 3 bases at V and 0 bases at J, with 8 bases in the middle. This CDR3 has 13 amino acids. The CDR3 is CSVEGRMNTEAFF. The CDR3 nucleotides are TGCAGCGTTGAGGGCCGCATGAACACTGAAGCTTTCTTT.